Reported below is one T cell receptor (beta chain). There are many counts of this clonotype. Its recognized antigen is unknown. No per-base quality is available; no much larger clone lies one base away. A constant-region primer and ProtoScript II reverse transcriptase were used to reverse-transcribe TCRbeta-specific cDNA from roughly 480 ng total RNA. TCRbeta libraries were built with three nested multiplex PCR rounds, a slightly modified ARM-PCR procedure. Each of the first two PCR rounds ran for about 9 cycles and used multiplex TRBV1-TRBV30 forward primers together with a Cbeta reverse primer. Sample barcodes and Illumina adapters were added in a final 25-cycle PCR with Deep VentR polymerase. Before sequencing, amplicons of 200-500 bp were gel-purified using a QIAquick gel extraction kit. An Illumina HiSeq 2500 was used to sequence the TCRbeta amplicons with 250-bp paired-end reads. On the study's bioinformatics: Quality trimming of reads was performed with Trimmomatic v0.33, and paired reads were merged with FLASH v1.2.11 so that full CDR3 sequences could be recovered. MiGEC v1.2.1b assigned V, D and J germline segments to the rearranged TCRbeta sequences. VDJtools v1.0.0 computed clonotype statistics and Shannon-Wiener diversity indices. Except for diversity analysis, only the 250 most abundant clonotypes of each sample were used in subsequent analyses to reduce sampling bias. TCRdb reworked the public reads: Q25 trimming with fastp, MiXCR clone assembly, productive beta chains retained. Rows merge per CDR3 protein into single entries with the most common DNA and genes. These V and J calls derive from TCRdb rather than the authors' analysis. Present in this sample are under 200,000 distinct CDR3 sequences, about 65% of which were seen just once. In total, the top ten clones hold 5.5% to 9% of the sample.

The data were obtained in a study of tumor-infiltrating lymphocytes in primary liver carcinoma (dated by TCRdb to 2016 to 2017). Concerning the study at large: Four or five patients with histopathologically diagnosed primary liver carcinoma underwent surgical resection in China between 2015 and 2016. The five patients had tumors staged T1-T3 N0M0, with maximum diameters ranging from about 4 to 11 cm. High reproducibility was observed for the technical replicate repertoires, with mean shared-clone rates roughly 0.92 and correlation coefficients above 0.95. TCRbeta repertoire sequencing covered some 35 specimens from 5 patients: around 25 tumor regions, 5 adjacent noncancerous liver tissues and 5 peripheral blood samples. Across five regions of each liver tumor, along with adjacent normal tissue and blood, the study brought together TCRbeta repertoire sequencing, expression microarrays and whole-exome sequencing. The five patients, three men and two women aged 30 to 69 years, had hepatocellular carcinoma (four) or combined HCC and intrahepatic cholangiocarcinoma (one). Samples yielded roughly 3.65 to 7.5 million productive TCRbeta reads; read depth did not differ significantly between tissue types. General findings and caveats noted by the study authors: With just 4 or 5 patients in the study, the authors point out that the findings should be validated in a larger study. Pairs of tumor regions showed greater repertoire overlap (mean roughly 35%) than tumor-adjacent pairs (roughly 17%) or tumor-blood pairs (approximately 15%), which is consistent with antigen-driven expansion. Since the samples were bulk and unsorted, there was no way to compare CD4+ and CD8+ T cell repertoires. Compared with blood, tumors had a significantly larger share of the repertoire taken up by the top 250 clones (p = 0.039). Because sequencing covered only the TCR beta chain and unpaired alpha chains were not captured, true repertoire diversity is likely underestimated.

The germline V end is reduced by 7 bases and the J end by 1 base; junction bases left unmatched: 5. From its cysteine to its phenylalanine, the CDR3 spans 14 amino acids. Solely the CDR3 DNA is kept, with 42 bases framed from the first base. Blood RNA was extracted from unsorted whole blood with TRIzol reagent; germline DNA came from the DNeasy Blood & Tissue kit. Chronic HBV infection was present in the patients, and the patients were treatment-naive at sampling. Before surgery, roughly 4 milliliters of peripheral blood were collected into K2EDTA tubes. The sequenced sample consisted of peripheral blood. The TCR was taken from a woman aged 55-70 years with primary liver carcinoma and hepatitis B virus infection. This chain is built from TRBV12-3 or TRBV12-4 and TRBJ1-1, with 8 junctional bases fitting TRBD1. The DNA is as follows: TGTGCCAGCACCCGGACAGGGAGGAACACTGAAGCTTTCTTT. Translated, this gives CASTRTGRNTEAFF.